What follows are 24 T cell receptor beta chains derived from one specimen sequenced in a study of T-cell memory formation after mild COVID-19. Via MiXCR, TCRdb re-called the 5' RACE reads, giving one row per CDR3 protein. The sample carries around 390,000 distinct CDR3 sequences, about 15% recorded once. Material: PBMCs or a T cell subset sorted from them (not recorded which). All receptors come from a man younger than 30 who had mild COVID-19 (a few samples of this study predate the infection). Cell type and time point are not known.

The V gene is TRBV29-1, the J gene TRBJ2-3, with 8 bases fitting TRBD1. Germline V lookup: CDR1 SQVTM, CDR2 ANQGSEA. Trimming took 2 bases from V and 4 from J; bases not matched to a gene: 2. This CDR3 is built from 13 residues. CDR3 loop: CSVEQGAADTQYF. In DNA form, the CDR3 reads TGCAGCGTTGAACAGGGGGCGGCAGATACGCAGTATTTT.

A few counts support this clonotype. The CDR3 protein is CASSPEHGELFF. CDR3 nucleotide sequence: TGTGCCAGCAGTCCAGAACACGGGGAGCTGTTTTTT. The V call is TRBV28, the J call TRBJ2-2; D gene uncertain. Trimming shortened V by 5 bases and J by 7 bases, and 8 bases separated the two germline ends. Germline CDR1 reads MDHEN; CDR2 reads SYDVKM. This CDR3 is 12 amino acids long.

This clonotype was picked up a small number of times. The chain joins TRBV6-2 or TRBV6-3 to TRBJ1-1, with 7 bases lining up with TRBD1. The ends lost 6 bases at V and 5 bases at J; junction bases unmatched: 12. Germline V gene lookup returns CDR1 MNHEY and CDR2 SVGEGT. The CDR3 has 15 residues. CDR3 loop: CASSNTLRGGTEAFF. In DNA, the CDR3 is TGTGCCAGCAGCAATACCCTCAGGGGGGGTACTGAAGCTTTCTTT.

The DNA of the CDR3 is TGTGCCAGCAGTGTCCCGCCGGGACAGGGATCTCCCGGGGAGCTGTTTTTT. Its translation is CASSVPPGQGSPGELFF. The chain joins TRBV25-1 to TRBJ2-2, with 9 bases aligning to TRBD1. CDR1 MGHDK and CDR2 SYGVNS come from the germline V gene. After removal of 4 bases from V and 6 bases from J, the junction contained 12 bases not matched to a gene. This CDR3 has 17 amino acids.

This chain connects TRBV29-1 to TRBJ1-2; no clear D gene. CDR1 is SQVTM and CDR2 is ANQGSEA in the germline V gene. V was trimmed by 1 base and J by 0 bases, leaving 9 bases between them. The CDR3 covers 14 residues. CDR3 protein: CSVEAGTPNYGYTF. CDR3 DNA: TGCAGCGTTGAAGCAGGAACCCCTAACTATGGCTACACCTTC.

The J gene is TRBJ2-4, the V gene TRBV29-1, with 10 bases lining up with TRBD1. The CDR3 extends over 13 amino acids. Per the germline V gene, CDR1 is SQVTM and CDR2 is ANQGSEA. The J segment lost 6 bases and the V segment lost 2 bases, leaving 1 base of the junction unmatched. The CDR3 DNA is TGCAGCGTTGAAAGGGACAGGGGAAACATTCAGTACTTC. As protein: CSVERDRGNIQYF.

The chain carries TRBV10-3 and TRBJ2-1, with TRBD2 as a possible D gene (5 bases). This CDR3 comprises 17 residues. From germline, CDR1 is ENHRY and CDR2 SYGVKD. Trimming cost V 2 bases and J 0 bases, with 14 bases left between them. The CDR3 is CAISEISSLSSYNEQFF. For the CDR3, the DNA is TGTGCCATCAGTGAGATTTCTAGCCTAAGCTCCTACAATGAGCAGTTCTTC.

This clonotype was detected only a few times. V usage is TRBV28 and J usage is TRBJ2-7; D is unresolved. Per the germline V gene, CDR1 is MDHEN and CDR2 is SYDVKM. The CDR3 runs 12 residues. V shed 3 bases and J shed 3 bases, with 6 bases lying between them. The CDR3 DNA follows: TGTGCCAGCAGTTTTCGAAACTACGAGCAGTACGTC. Translating it yields CASSFRNYEQYV.

This clonotype was picked up a small number of times. The chain is built from TRBV7-9 and TRBJ1-3; perhaps TRBD1 as D (5 bases). This CDR3 is 17 amino acids long. Germline-derived CDR1 and CDR2 are SEHNR and FQNEAQ (reference sequence). The germline V and J ends were trimmed by 5 bases and 4 bases, with 21 bases remaining between them. In DNA, the CDR3 is TGTGCCAGCAGCCAAGGCTATAGGGGAGTTACAGGAAACACCATATATTTT. This translates into CASSQGYRGVTGNTIYF.

This clonotype was found a few times. This sequence joins TRBV7-2 and TRBJ2-5; no definite D call. CDR1 and CDR2 (germline): SGHTA, FQGNSA. The CDR3 runs to 14 residues. Deletions cut 0 bases from V and 3 bases from J, with 8 bases between. This CDR3 reads CASSLAPVKETQYF. The CDR3, as DNA: TGTGCCAGCAGCTTAGCACCAGTAAAAGAGACCCAGTACTTC.

V and J are TRBV5-4 and TRBJ2-2, with 8 positions matching TRBD1. The V segment lost 0 bases and the J segment 2 bases; nucleotides outside the gene matches: 3. Germline-derived CDR1 and CDR2 are SGHNT and YYREEE (reference sequence). The CDR3 covers 16 residues. The chain's CDR3 is CASSLEAGGNTGELFF. CDR3 nucleotide sequence: TGTGCCAGCAGCTTGGAGGCAGGGGGCAACACCGGGGAGCTGTTTTTT.

This clonotype has just a few counts. J is TRBJ2-4 and V is TRBV28; tentatively, D is TRBD2 (6 bases). Germline CDR1 reads MDHEN; CDR2 reads SYDVKM. The CDR3 sequence is 12 residues long. The V end lost 6 bases, the J end lost 7 bases, and 10 bases lay between the germline ends. Here the CDR3 reads CASSRGGNIQYF. DNA for the CDR3: TGTGCCAGCAGCCGGGGAGGTAACATTCAGTACTTC.

The V call is TRBV5-1, the J call TRBJ2-7; a weak D match, TRBD1 (5 bases). The germline gives CDR1 SGHRS, CDR2 YFSETQ. Trimming removed 1 base from V and 0 bases from J, with 20 bases in between. This CDR3 comprises 18 residues. The CDR3 loop is CASSLFAPGILISYEQYF. The CDR3 bases are TGCGCCAGCAGCTTGTTTGCGCCAGGGATATTAATCTCCTACGAGCAGTACTTC. Filled out from reference TRBV5-1 and TRBJ2-7, the complete variable domain reads KAGVTQTPRYLIKTRGQQVTLSCSPISGHRSVSWYQQTPGQGLQFLFEYFSETQRNKGNFPGRFSGRQFSNSRSEMNVSTLELGDSALYLCASSLFAPGILISYEQYFGPGTRLTVT.

V is TRBV28 and J is TRBJ1-2; tentatively, D is TRBD1 (5 bases). The CDR3 loop spans 12 amino acids. Trimming pared 6 bases from V and 4 bases from J, leaving 9 bases between. In germline, CDR1 is MDHEN, CDR2 SYDVKM. The CDR3, as DNA: TGTGCCAGCAGCCGGGGACTCTATGGCTACACCTTC. Residues: CASSRGLYGYTF.

The V gene is TRBV7-9, the J gene TRBJ1-2, with 7 positions matching TRBD1. The CDR3 runs to 13 residues. With 2 bases clipped from V and 4 bases from J, the junction kept 1 base outside the gene matches. CDR1 and CDR2 (germline): SEHNR, FQNEAQ (reference sequence). The CDR3 reads CASSLKGAYGYTF. In nucleotides, the CDR3 is TGTGCCAGCAGCTTAAAGGGGGCCTATGGCTACACCTTC. The complete variable domain, with remaining parts taken from reference TRBV7-9 and TRBJ1-2, reads DTGVSQNPRHKITKRGQNVTFRCDPISEHNRLYWYRQTLGQGPEFLTYFQNEAQLEKSRLLSDRFSAERPKGSFSTLEIQRTEQGDSAMYLCASSLKGAYGYTFGSGTRLTVV.

The V and J genes are TRBV5-5 and TRBJ1-1, with TRBD1 matching over 8 bases. Germline V gene lookup returns CDR1 SGHKS and CDR2 YYEKEE (reference sequence). The CDR3 sequence is 14 residues long. V was clipped by 2 bases and J by 4 bases; unmatched bases: 4. As DNA, the CDR3 is TGTGCCAGCAGCTTCGCTACAGGGGGCACTGAAGCTTTCTTT. It codes for CASSFATGGTEAFF. Drawing the rest from reference TRBV5-5 and TRBJ1-1, the complete variable domain is DAGVTQSPTHLIKTRGQQVTLRCSPISGHKSVSWYQQVLGQGPQFIFQYYEKEERGRGNFPDRFSARQFPNYSSELNVNALLLGDSALYLCASSFATGGTEAFFGQGTRLTVV.

The chain employs TRBV6-5 and TRBJ1-5, with D possibly matching TRBD1 (6 bases). V was shortened by 5 bases and J by 5 bases, with 13 bases between the two germline ends. In germline, CDR1 is MNHEY, CDR2 SVGAGI. CDR3 size: 14 residues. CDR3 loop: CASSPTGRDQPQHF. CDR3 in DNA: TGTGCCAGCAGTCCCACAGGGAGGGATCAGCCCCAGCATTTT.

The chain is built from TRBV6-1 and TRBJ1-1; D ambiguous. V shed 2 bases and J shed 7 bases, with 5 bases lying between them. CDR1 and CDR2 (germline): MNHNS, SASEGT. The CDR3 is 11 residues long. The CDR3 sequence is CASSEISEAFF. In nucleotides, the CDR3 is TGTGCCAGCAGTGAAATAAGTGAAGCTTTCTTT.

This sequence joins TRBV11-2 and TRBJ2-3; D is unclear. Germline values: CDR1 SGHAT, CDR2 FQNNGV. V shed 1 base and J shed 4 bases, with 15 bases lying between them. CDR3 size: 16 residues. CDR3 in DNA: TGTGCCAGCAGCTTAGTATTTGACCCCTGGGCAGATACGCAGTATTTT. It codes for CASSLVFDPWADTQYF.

The rearrangement links TRBV9 to TRBJ2-7, with TRBD1 identical over 7 bases. The CDR3 sequence is 14 residues long. V was clipped by 4 bases and J by 2 bases; unmatched bases: 6. Germline V lookup: CDR1 SGDLS, CDR2 YYNGEE. The CDR3 loop reads CASSMGQRPYEQYF. The CDR3 DNA follows: TGTGCCAGCAGCATGGGACAGCGTCCCTACGAGCAGTACTTC.

The rearrangement joins TRBV4-3 to TRBJ1-3; 8 nucleotides agree with TRBD1. With V trimmed by 3 bases and J by 3 bases, 7 bases remained unmatched. The CDR3 covers 16 residues. Per the germline V gene, CDR1 is LGHNA and CDR2 is YSLEER. CDR3 loop: CASSQGQDRYGNTIYF. The CDR3 nucleotides are TGCGCCAGCAGCCAGGGACAGGACCGCTATGGAAACACCATATATTTT.

This clonotype was detected ten times or more. The V and J genes are TRBV12-3 or TRBV12-4 and TRBJ1-3, with a weak D call TRBD1 (5 bases). With 6 bases removed from V and 4 bases from J, the gap between germline ends came to 13 bases. The CDR3 extends over 14 amino acids. CDR3 in amino acids: CASRPGTLGNTIYF. CDR3 DNA: TGTGCCAGCAGACCCGGGACCCTGGGAAACACCATATATTTT.

The V call is TRBV4-3, the J call TRBJ2-3; D possibly corresponds to TRBD2 (6 bases). V was pared by 4 bases and J by 2 bases, with 10 bases between. Germline V gene sequence: CDR1 LGHNA, CDR2 YSLEER. This CDR3 comprises 14 residues. CDR3 nucleotide sequence: TGCGCCAGCAGCCCGGGACTCTACACAGATACGCAGTATTTT. This encodes CASSPGLYTDTQYF.

The V call is TRBV7-9, the J call TRBJ2-6; D not certain. This CDR3 contains 17 residues. The V gene lost 5 bases and the J gene lost 0 bases, with 14 bases spanning the gap. In germline, CDR1 is SEHNR, CDR2 FQNEAQ (reference sequence). CDR3 in amino acids: CASSPTRRPSGANVLTF. The CDR3 DNA reads TGTGCCAGCAGCCCAACCCGCCGCCCCTCTGGGGCCAACGTCCTGACTTTC.